This TCR beta chain derives from a study of blood T cell repertoires in COVID-19. The V gene end was trimmed by 1 base and the J gene end by 9 bases; junction bases not matched to a gene: 6. CDR1 is SGHVS, CDR2 FNYEAQ, per germline. This CDR3 has 15 residues. Participants spanned ages roughly 18 to 95 years and resided in 20 to 30 US areas. Recovered Cohort 3 donors showed two negative PCRs, clearance, or symptom resolution. Original processing methods: The assay estimated nucleated cells by amplifying reference gene primers. The repertoire was sequenced with immunoSEQ multiplex PCR; TCRdb's copy has only in-frame clones and lacks some. D and trimming were read from the DNA, whereas the V and J calls and clone size are those reported in that table. The table shows 250,000 to 300,000 clones, with around 82% occurring only once.

The clonotype originates from a man aged 50-59 years who had recovered from COVID-19. The sample consisted of PBMCs or T cells enriched from blood (not recorded which). This rearrangement joins TRBV7-6 to TRBJ2-1, with TRBD2 matching 10 bases. CDR3 residues: CASSLVASGSGEQFF. The CDR3 coding sequence is TGTGCCAGCAGCTTAGTGGCTAGCGGGAGCGGTGAGCAGTTCTTC.